Each of the 29 T cell receptor beta chains below was sequenced from the same sample in a study of blood T cell repertoires in COVID-19. Using immunoSEQ multiplex PCR, the repertoire was profiled, and TCRdb retains in-frame clones only, with some absent. The data hold some 190,000 clones, with approximately 85% observed a single time. Sequenced input: peripheral blood. The receptors were gathered from a human donor with active or convalescent COVID-19. The donor label of this sample is uncertain.

The gene calls are TRBV7-3 and TRBJ1-3; 8 nucleotides agree with TRBD1. CDR1 and CDR2 from the germline V gene are SGHTA and FQGTGA. The CDR3 loop spans 15 amino acids. V shed 5 bases and J 2 bases; nucleotides not matched to a gene: 5. In nucleotides, the CDR3 is TGTGCCAGCAGCGTTGCAGGGGGCACTGGAAACACCATATATTTT. Translation gives CASSVAGGTGNTIYF.

The chain links TRBV28 to TRBJ2-1; TRBD2 agrees at 12 bases. Germline CDR1 reads MDHEN; CDR2 reads SYDVKM. J was trimmed by 0 bases and V by 4 bases; bases with no gene match: 13. The CDR3 extends over 20 amino acids. For the CDR3, the DNA is TGTGCCAGCAGTTCTCTTCCAGGACTAGCGGGATCTAGCTCCTACAATGAGCAGTTCTTC. Residues: CASSSLPGLAGSSSYNEQFF.

The chain uses TRBV9 and TRBJ2-5; 7 positions match TRBD2. Germline CDR1 reads SGDLS; CDR2 reads YYNGEE. Losses at the gene ends were 5 bases for V and 3 bases for J; bases not matched to a gene: 4. The CDR3 totals 13 residues. The CDR3: CASRGAGEETQYF. As DNA, the CDR3 is TGTGCCAGCAGAGGGGCGGGGGAAGAGACCCAGTACTTC.

V is TRBV27 and J is TRBJ1-6; D is perhaps TRBD1 (5 bases). The CDR3 contains 12 residues. The germline V and J ends were trimmed by 7 bases and 6 bases, with 7 bases remaining between them. Per germline, CDR1 MNHEY and CDR2 SMNVEV (reference sequence). The CDR3: CASKQANSPLHF. The CDR3 bases are TGTGCCAGCAAACAGGCTAATTCACCCCTCCACTTT.

The chain uses TRBV11-2 and TRBJ1-2; 10 bases fit TRBD1. The CDR3 extends over 14 amino acids. V was clipped by 4 bases and J by 5 bases; unmatched bases: 4. Germline-derived CDR1 and CDR2 are SGHAT and FQNNGV. This chain's CDR3 is CASSWDRGSYGYTF. The CDR3 DNA reads as TGTGCCAGCAGCTGGGACAGGGGATCGTATGGCTACACCTTC.

This chain joins TRBV19 and TRBJ1-1; 7 nucleotides match TRBD1. The trim removed 4 bases at V and 1 base at J, leaving 6 bases unmatched. The V gene's germline CDR1 is LNHDA and CDR2 SQIVND (reference sequence). The CDR3 is made up of 15 amino acids. The DNA for the CDR3 is TGTGCCAGTAGTAACCCCCGGACAGGGAACACTGAAGCTTTCTTT. It translates to CASSNPRTGNTEAFF. Combining the CDR3 with reference TRBV19 and TRBJ1-1 gives the whole variable domain DGGITQSPKYLFRKEGQNVTLSCEQNLNHDAMYWYRQDPGQGLRLIYYSQIVNDFQKGDIAEGYSVSREKKESFPLTVTSAQKNPTAFYLCASSNPRTGNTEAFFGQGTRLTVV.

The V call is TRBV6-6, the J call TRBJ1-2, with unresolved D. The CDR3 totals 16 residues. Germline loops: CDR1 MNHNY, CDR2 SVGAGI (reference sequence). Trimming stripped 4 bases from V and 6 bases from J, with 21 bases between. CDR3 protein: CASSSPFQGGKNGYTF. For the CDR3, the DNA is TGTGCCAGCAGTTCCCCGTTCCAAGGAGGCAAAAATGGCTACACCTTC.

Details on this clone: The same CDR3 also results from other DNA sequences found in this sample. J is TRBJ2-3 and V is TRBV7-2, with no clear D. CDR3 length: 12 residues. V was shortened by 2 bases and J by 2 bases, with 2 bases between the two germline ends. The germline V gene has CDR1 SGHTA and CDR2 FQGNSA. CDR3 sequence reads: CASSLYTDTQYF. The DNA of the CDR3 is TGTGCCAGCAGCTTATACACAGATACGCAGTATTTT.

V and J are TRBV5-6 and TRBJ2-1; the D gene is possibly TRBD1 (5 bases). Germline V CDR1 and CDR2: SGHDT, YYEEEE. The CDR3 sequence is 12 residues long. Trimming pared 4 bases from V and 7 bases from J, leaving 9 bases between. The CDR3 spells CASSERGNEQFF. CDR3 nucleotide sequence: TGTGCCAGCAGCGAAAGGGGTAATGAGCAGTTCTTC.

The V and J genes are TRBV30 and TRBJ2-1, with 12 bases that match TRBD2. J gave up 10 bases and V 3 bases, and 7 bases lay outside the gene matches. The V gene's germline CDR1 is GTSNPN and CDR2 SVGIG (reference sequence). The CDR3 is 14 residues long. The CDR3 region has the DNA TGTGCCTGGAGAGGACTAGCGGGACGATTGGAGCAGTTCTTC. It translates to CAWRGLAGRLEQFF.

CDR3 sequence: CASSYSAGEPGYTF. In DNA form, the CDR3 reads TGTGCCAGCAGTTACTCAGCAGGGGAGCCAGGCTACACCTTC. The chain has TRBV6-5 and TRBJ1-2; D may be TRBD1 (6 bases). The CDR3 consists of 14 residues. Trimming stripped 0 bases from V and 8 bases from J, with 13 bases between. The germline V gene has CDR1 MNHEY and CDR2 SVGAGI.

This clone was picked up one time. The chain carries TRBV9 and TRBJ1-5; D remains ambiguous. CDR3 length: 13 amino acids. Germline CDR1 reads SGDLS; CDR2 reads YYNGEE. V was pared by 8 bases and J by 1 base, with 10 bases between. The CDR3: CARPGFSNQPQHF. The CDR3 DNA reads as TGTGCCAGACCGGGGTTCAGCAATCAGCCCCAGCATTTT.

The chain couples TRBV28 to TRBJ1-3, with 7 nucleotides matching TRBD1. This CDR3 comprises 16 residues. V lost 0 bases to trimming and J lost 1 base; unmatched junction nucleotides: 3. Germline V gene data show CDR1 as MDHEN and CDR2 as SYDVKM. The CDR3 protein is CASSLWGQLSGNTIYF. CDR3 in DNA: TGTGCCAGCAGTTTATGGGGACAGCTGTCTGGAAACACCATATATTTT.

CDR3 nucleotides: TGTGCCAGCAGCTTAGTGTTTGTGGAGTCTGGAAACACCATATATTTT. It translates to CASSLVFVESGNTIYF. The chain recombines TRBV7-2 with TRBJ1-3; D gene unclear. V was shortened by 1 base and J by 1 base, with 11 bases between the two germline ends. Germline-derived CDR1 and CDR2 are SGHTA and FQGNSA. The CDR3 totals 16 residues.

The genes are TRBV5-4 and TRBJ2-1; D is possibly TRBD2 (6 bases). CDR3 size: 16 residues. Germline-derived CDR1 and CDR2 are SGHNT and YYREEE (reference sequence). Deletions cut 2 bases from V and 4 bases from J, with 16 bases between. The CDR3 coding sequence is TGTGCCAGCAGCTTTTTGTTGTTAGCGGATTACAATGAGCAGTTCTTC. Amino acid sequence: CASSFLLLADYNEQFF.

The CDR3 bases are TGTGCCAGCAGGGGACAGGGAACCACTGAAGCTTTCTTT. Translating gives CASRGQGTTEAFF. The genes are TRBV28 and TRBJ1-1; 9 bases fit TRBD1. The CDR3 consists of 13 residues. Trimming took 6 bases from V and 4 from J; bases not matched to a gene: 3. Per germline, CDR1 MDHEN and CDR2 SYDVKM.

The J gene is TRBJ1-5, the V gene TRBV28; D unresolved. CDR3 length: 14 residues. Trimming removed 4 bases from V and 5 bases from J, with 12 bases in between. CDR1 is MDHEN, CDR2 SYDVKM, per germline. The CDR3 here is CASSSPQTDQPQHF. The CDR3, as DNA: TGTGCCAGCAGTTCCCCTCAAACAGATCAGCCCCAGCATTTT.

This clone appeared once. This sequence joins TRBV2 and TRBJ2-1; 7 bases are shared with TRBD2. With 6 bases clipped from V and 4 bases from J, the junction kept 6 bases outside the gene matches. The CDR3 is 14 residues long. Germline CDR1 SNHLY, CDR2 FYNNEI. CDR3 loop: CASSGDSGYNEQFF. Here the CDR3 DNA reads TGTGCCAGCAGCGGGGATAGCGGGTACAATGAGCAGTTCTTC.

The sample holds a few counts of this clone. Written as DNA, the CDR3 is TGTGCCAGCAGCTTGTTCTTCGGGACAGCCTACGAGCAGTACTTC. Its protein is CASSLFFGTAYEQYF. J is TRBJ2-7 and V is TRBV5-8, with 7 bases that match TRBD1. Germline V gene lookup returns CDR1 SGHTS and CDR2 YDEGEE. Trimming at V came to 1 base and at J to 2 bases, leaving 6 bases not matched to a gene. There are 15 residues in the CDR3.

The CDR3 DNA follows: TGTGCCAGCAGCTTAGCGACGACACGGCAAGAGACCCAGTACTTC. Amino acids: CASSLATTRQETQYF. The chain is built from TRBV7-2 and TRBJ2-5; D call uncertain. The V gene lost 0 bases and the J gene lost 2 bases, with 10 bases spanning the gap. The V gene's germline CDR1 is SGHTA and CDR2 FQGNSA. The CDR3 sequence is 15 residues long.

This rearrangement joins TRBV5-1 to TRBJ2-2; 9 nucleotides agree with TRBD2. CDR3 size: 16 residues. J was trimmed by 3 bases and V by 2 bases; bases with no gene match: 5. Germline-derived CDR1 and CDR2 are SGHRS and YFSETQ. The DNA of the CDR3 is TGCGCCAGCAGCTTAAGAGCGGGAGGAGACACCGGGGAGCTGTTTTTT. Translating gives CASSLRAGGDTGELFF.

The J gene is TRBJ2-5, the V gene TRBV5-4; 8 nucleotides agree with TRBD1. The V and J ends lost 4 bases and 5 bases, in that order; junction bases with no gene match: 13. The CDR3 consists of 16 residues. In germline, CDR1 is SGHNT, CDR2 YYREEE (reference sequence). The CDR3 region has the DNA TGTGCCAGCAGCCCCCCATCGGACAGGGCCCTGGAGACCCAGTACTTC. Its translation is CASSPPSDRALETQYF.

The chain employs TRBV7-9 and TRBJ2-5; 7 positions agree with TRBD1. From germline, CDR1 is SEHNR and CDR2 FQNEAQ (reference sequence). This CDR3 is 15 amino acids long. V was clipped by 0 bases and J by 9 bases; unmatched bases: 10. The CDR3 bases are TGTGCCAGCAGCTTAGCGCAGCTGGGGACAGCGGCCCAGTACTTC. Translation: CASSLAQLGTAAQYF.

This clone is a singleton in its sample. The V call is TRBV11-2, the J call TRBJ2-5; tentative D call: TRBD2 (6 bases). Looked up from germline, CDR1 is SGHAT and CDR2 is FQNNGV. V was pared by 5 bases and J by 2 bases, with 12 bases between. The CDR3 is made up of 14 amino acids. The CDR3 sequence: CASSRDFRQETQYF. CDR3 nucleotides: TGTGCCAGCAGCCGGGACTTTAGGCAAGAGACCCAGTACTTC. Full variable domain (rest looked up from reference TRBV11-2 and TRBJ2-5): EAGVAQSPRYKIIEKRQSVAFWCNPISGHATLYWYQQILGQGPKLLIQFQNNGVVDDSQLPKDRFSAERLKGVDSTLKIQPAKLEDSAVYLCASSRDFRQETQYFGPGTRLLVL.

This clone was counted only a few times. The V call is TRBV5-4, the J call TRBJ2-7; 8 bases align to TRBD1. The CDR3 runs to 13 residues. Trimming at V came to 0 bases and at J to 5 bases, leaving 1 base not matched to a gene. Germline CDR1 reads SGHNT; CDR2 reads YYREEE (reference sequence). CDR3 nucleotide sequence: TGTGCCAGCAGCTTGGGACAGGGGAACGAGCAGTACTTC. This sequence encodes CASSLGQGNEQYF.

The chain employs TRBV28 and TRBJ2-7; D call uncertain. Looked up from germline, CDR1 is MDHEN and CDR2 is SYDVKM. V was clipped by 6 bases and J by 2 bases, with 17 bases between them. The CDR3 has 15 amino acids. The CDR3 sequence: CASRASVGLTYEQYF. The CDR3 nucleotides read TGTGCCAGCAGAGCAAGCGTCGGGTTAACCTACGAGCAGTACTTC.

There are a few counts of this clone. The V and J genes are TRBV2 and TRBJ1-5; 12 positions match TRBD1. With 6 bases clipped from V and 6 bases from J, the junction kept 6 bases outside the gene matches. This CDR3 is built from 15 residues. Germline loops: CDR1 SNHLY, CDR2 FYNNEI. CDR3 nucleotide sequence: TGTGCCAGCAGCCTGGGGACAGGGGGCTTTCAGCCCCAGCATTTT. Its translation: CASSLGTGGFQPQHF.

The chain combines TRBV9 with TRBJ2-5; D gene uncertain. Trimming took off 2 bases at V and 5 bases at J, with 16 bases between the two ends. CDR1 and CDR2 (germline): SGDLS, YYNGEE. This CDR3 is built from 15 residues. The CDR3 DNA follows: TGTGCCAGCAGCGTTGACCTAAACGGAGATGAGACCCAGTACTTC. It encodes CASSVDLNGDETQYF.

The gene calls are TRBV28 and TRBJ2-2; 13 nucleotides line up with TRBD2. Trimming at V came to 2 bases and at J to 7 bases, leaving 1 base not matched to a gene. CDR3 length: 15 residues. Germline values: CDR1 MDHEN, CDR2 SYDVKM. This CDR3 reads CASSLRLAGGGELFF. The CDR3 DNA reads TGTGCCAGCAGTTTACGACTAGCGGGGGGCGGGGAGCTGTTTTTT.